The rows below give T cell receptor beta chains drawn from one sample of a study of beta chain features in type 1 diabetes. The table came from immunoSEQ multiplex PCR; TCRdb's copy has only in-frame clones and leaves some out. This sample has fewer than 350,000 clones, with under 8.5% found just once. Input material: central memory CD4+ T cells from blood. Every receptor here comes from a woman younger than 30 in good health. Each CDR3 is given with its conserved first and last residue. The order of the fields is D gene, V gene, clone size, J gene, CDR3 DNA, CDR3 protein. The D gene is left open where the match is weak. Clone size appears in some rows only: once, few, many, or a class for an expanded clone.

-	TRBV5-1	few	TRBJ2-2	TGCGCCAGCAGCTTGGGGCTCGGGGACTTTGACACCGGGGAGCTGTTTTTT	CASSLGLGDFDTGELFF
-	TRBV2	-	TRBJ1-4	TGTGCCAGCAGGGACTACAGGGCGGGTAGGGAAAAACTGTTTTTT	CASRDYRAGREKLFF
-	TRBV25-1	few	TRBJ2-1	TGTGCCAGCAGTGAATTCACTAGCTACAATGAGCAGTTCTTC	CASSEFTSYNEQFF
-	TRBV7-6	few	TRBJ2-5	TGTGCCAGCAGCTTAGGTCACGGACAGACCCAAGAGACCCAGTACTTC	CASSLGHGQTQETQYF
-	TRBV19	-	TRBJ2-2	TGTGCCAGTAGTATGGGTAAGGACACCGGGGAGCTGTTTTTT	CASSMGKDTGELFF
-	TRBV30	-	TRBJ1-1	TGTGCCTGGAGTGTACCCGGGAGATGGGGGAAGAACACTGAAGCTTTCTTT	CAWSVPGRWGKNTEAFF
-	TRBV7-3	-	TRBJ1-2	TGTGCCAGCAGCTCTGGGACGAGTCTAGGCTACACCTTC	CASSSGTSLGYTF
TRBD2	TRBV7-8	-	TRBJ2-1	TGTGCCAGCAGCTCTAAGCGGGGACCTTACAATGAGCAGTTCTTC	CASSSKRGPYNEQFF
-	TRBV5-1	few	TRBJ1-1	TGCGCCAGCTGCCCCTTTGACATGAACACTGAAGCTTTCTTT	CASCPFDMNTEAFF
TRBD1	TRBV28	few	TRBJ2-1	TGTGCCAGCAGGCAACGCCGGGACAGGGGTTACAATGAGCAGTTCTTC	CASRQRRDRGYNEQFF
-	TRBV6-6	few	TRBJ1-1	TGTGCCAGCAGTTACGGGCGCATGAACACTGAAGCTTTCTTT	CASSYGRMNTEAFF
-	TRBV12-5	many	TRBJ2-2	TGTGCTAGTGGTTTGGGACTAGCGAACACCGGGGAGCTGTTTTTT	CASGLGLANTGELFF
-	TRBV5-1	-	TRBJ2-3	TGCGCCAGCAGCTTGGAACAGGGTGGCACAGATACGCAGTATTTT	CASSLEQGGTDTQYF
-	TRBV2	-	TRBJ2-2	TGTGCCAGCAGGATCCGGGAAACCGGAACCGGGGAGCTGTTTTTT	CASRIRETGTGELFF
-	TRBV28	-	TRBJ2-5	TGTGCCAGCAGTTTATTGGGGGAGACCCAGTACTTC	CASSLLGETQYF
TRBD1	TRBV12-5	few	TRBJ1-4	TGTGCTAGTGGTCGGGACAGTAAGCGTGAAAAACTGTTTTTT	CASGRDSKREKLFF
TRBD2	TRBV19	-	TRBJ2-3	TGTGCCAGTAGTATCCCCGGGAGGGCCGGGGCAGATACGCAGTATTTT	CASSIPGRAGADTQYF
-	TRBV7-2	many	TRBJ2-4	TGTGCCAGCAGCCTTCCTCGGGACTCTCCGTACTTC	CASSLPRDSPYF
-	TRBV7-2	few	TRBJ2-3	TGTGCCACCTCACCTCACCACACAGATACGCAGTATTTT	CATSPHHTDTQYF
-	TRBV7-9	-	TRBJ1-1	TGTGCCAGCAGCCCAGCAGGGGACTGGGACACTGAAGCTTTCTTT	CASSPAGDWDTEAFF
TRBD1	TRBV7-9	many	TRBJ2-6	TGTGCCAGCAGCTCGGACAGGGCTGGGGCCAACGTCCTGACTTTC	CASSSDRAGANVLTF
-	TRBV9	-	TRBJ2-5	TGTGCCAGCAGCCAAGTGAGCAGGTTACAGACCCAGTACTTC	CASSQVSRLQTQYF
TRBD2	TRBV19	-	TRBJ2-4	TGTGCCAGTAGCGCGGGGGGCTTTGGCAAAAACATTCAGTACTTC	CASSAGGFGKNIQYF
-	TRBV7-2	few	TRBJ2-2	TGTGCCAGCAGCCTACGCTACTCCCGACCCGGGGAGCTGTTTTTT	CASSLRYSRPGELFF
-	TRBV7-9	few	TRBJ2-5	TGTGCCAGCAGCTTAACACAGGGTTTCCAAGAGACCCAGTACTTC	CASSLTQGFQETQYF
-	TRBV29-1	few	TRBJ2-1	TGCAGCCTGGGACAGACTAGCCAGTACAATGAGCAGTTCTTC	CSLGQTSQYNEQFF
-	TRBV6-6	few	TRBJ2-3	TGTGCCAGCAGGGGGCTGCTCGCGGGAAGCACAGATACGCAGTATTTT	CASRGLLAGSTDTQYF
-	TRBV5-6	few	TRBJ1-4	TGTGCCAGCGATATTCGAGGGGACGGGAATGAAAAACTGTTTTTT	CASDIRGDGNEKLFF
-	TRBV7-9	-	TRBJ2-2	TGTGCCAGCAGCGTCGCGCGCACCGGGGAGCTGTTTTTT	CASSVARTGELFF